This T cell receptor (beta chain) emerged from a study of blood T cell repertoires in COVID-19. Only in-frame clones appear in the TCRdb table, and some are missing; sequencing was by immunoSEQ multiplex PCR. The profile shows about 300,000 clones, approximately 83% of them singletons. The ends lost 0 bases at V and 4 bases at J; junction bases unmatched: 3. This CDR3 comprises 15 residues. The germline gives CDR1 MNHEY, CDR2 SVGAGI. Sequencing was done on a sample of peripheral blood. The chain has TRBV6-5 and TRBJ2-1, with 7 nucleotides matching TRBD2. This clonotype was sampled from a human donor in a cohort sampled during active COVID-19. CDR3 nucleotide sequence: TGTGCCAGCAGTTACTCGGTAGCGGGTTACAATGAGCAGTTCTTC. This encodes CASSYSVAGYNEQFF.